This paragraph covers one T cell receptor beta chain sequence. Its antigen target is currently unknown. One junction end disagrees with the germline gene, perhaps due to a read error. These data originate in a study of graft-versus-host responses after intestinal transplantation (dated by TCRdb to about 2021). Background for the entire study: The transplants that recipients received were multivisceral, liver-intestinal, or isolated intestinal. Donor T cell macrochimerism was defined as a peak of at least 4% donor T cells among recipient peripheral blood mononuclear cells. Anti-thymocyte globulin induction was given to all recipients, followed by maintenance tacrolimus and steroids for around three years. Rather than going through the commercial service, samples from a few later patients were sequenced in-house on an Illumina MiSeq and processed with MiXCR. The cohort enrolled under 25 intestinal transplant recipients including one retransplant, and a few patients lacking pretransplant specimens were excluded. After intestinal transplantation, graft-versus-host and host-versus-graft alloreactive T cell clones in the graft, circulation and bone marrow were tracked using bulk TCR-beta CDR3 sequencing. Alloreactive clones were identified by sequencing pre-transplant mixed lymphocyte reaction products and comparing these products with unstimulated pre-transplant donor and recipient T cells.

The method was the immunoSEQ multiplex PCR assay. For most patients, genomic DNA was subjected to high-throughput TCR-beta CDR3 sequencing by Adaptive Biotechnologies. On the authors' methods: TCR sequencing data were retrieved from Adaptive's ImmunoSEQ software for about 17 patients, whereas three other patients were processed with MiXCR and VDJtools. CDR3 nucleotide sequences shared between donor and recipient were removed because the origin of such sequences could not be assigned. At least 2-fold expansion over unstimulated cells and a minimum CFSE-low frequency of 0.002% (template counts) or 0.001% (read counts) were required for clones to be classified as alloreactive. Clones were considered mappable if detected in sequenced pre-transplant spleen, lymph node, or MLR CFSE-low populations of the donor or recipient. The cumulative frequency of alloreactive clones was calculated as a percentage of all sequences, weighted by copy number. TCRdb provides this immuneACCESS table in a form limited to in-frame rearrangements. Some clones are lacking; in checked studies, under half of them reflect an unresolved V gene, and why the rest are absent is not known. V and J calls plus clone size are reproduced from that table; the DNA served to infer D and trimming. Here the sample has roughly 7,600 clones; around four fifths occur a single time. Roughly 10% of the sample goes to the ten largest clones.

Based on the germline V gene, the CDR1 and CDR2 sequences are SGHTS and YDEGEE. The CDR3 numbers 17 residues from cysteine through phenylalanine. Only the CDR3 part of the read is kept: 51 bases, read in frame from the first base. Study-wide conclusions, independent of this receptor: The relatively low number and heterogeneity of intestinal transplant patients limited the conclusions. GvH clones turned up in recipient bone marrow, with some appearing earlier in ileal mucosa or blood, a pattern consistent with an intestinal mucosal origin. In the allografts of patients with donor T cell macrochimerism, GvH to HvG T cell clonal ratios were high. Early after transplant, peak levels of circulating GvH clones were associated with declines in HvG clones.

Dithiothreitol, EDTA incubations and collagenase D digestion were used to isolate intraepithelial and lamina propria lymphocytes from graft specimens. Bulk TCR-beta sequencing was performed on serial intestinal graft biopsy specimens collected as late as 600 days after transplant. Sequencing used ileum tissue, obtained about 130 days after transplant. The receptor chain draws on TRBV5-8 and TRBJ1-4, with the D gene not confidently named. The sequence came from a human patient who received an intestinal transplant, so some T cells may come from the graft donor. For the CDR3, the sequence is CASSLFVGSSTSEKLFF. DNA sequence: TGTGCCAGCAGCTTGTTCGTGGGCAGCTCAACTAGTGAAAAACTGTTTTTT.